One and the same sample provided the 18 T cell receptor beta chains below, sequenced in a study of vaccination and CD4 T cells after COVID-19. Their antigen targets remain unknown. An Oncomine TCR Beta short-read assay was used to sequence the DNA from cultured CD4+ T cells. TCRdb re-analysed the PCR reads in MiXCR, keeping a single row per CDR3 protein. This repertoire shows about 15,000 distinct CDR3 sequences, around 48% found once; its top ten account for around 15%. Stated treatment: approximately nine-day PBMC culture with coronavirus spike peptide pools or control peptides (ViraFEST assay). The sequenced material came from CD4+ T cells from blood, cultured in vitro. Source of these receptors: a human donor who had recovered from COVID-19.

This rearrangement joins TRBV5-1 to TRBJ1-1; no firm D call. There are 15 residues in the CDR3. CDR1 is SGHRS and CDR2 is YFSETQ in the germline V gene. V lost 0 bases to trimming and J lost 4 bases, with 13 bases between them. CDR3 in amino acids: CASSLGGSLVTEAFF. In DNA form, the CDR3 reads TGCGCCAGCAGCTTGGGAGGCAGTTTAGTCACTGAAGCTTTCTTT.

This clonotype appeared a single time. V usage is TRBV6-1 and J usage is TRBJ2-5; TRBD1 aligns across 7 bases. CDR3 length: 16 amino acids. Trimming at V came to 6 bases and at J to 2 bases, leaving 12 bases not matched to a gene. The V gene's germline CDR1 is MNHNS and CDR2 SASEGT. CDR3 sequence reads: CASSPNRGGGQETQYF. The CDR3 nucleotides are TGTGCCAGCAGCCCAAACAGGGGCGGTGGGCAAGAGACCCAGTACTTC.

The CDR3 spells CASSSSGGDTQYF. The CDR3 bases are TGTGCCAGCAGCTCCTCGGGGGGAGATACGCAGTATTTT. The V and J genes are TRBV7-9 and TRBJ2-3; 7 bases map to TRBD2. Looked up from germline, CDR1 is SEHNR and CDR2 is FQNEAQ (reference sequence). The ends lost 4 bases at V and 5 bases at J; junction bases unmatched: 3. There are 13 residues in the CDR3. Based on the CDR3 plus reference TRBV7-9 and TRBJ2-3, the full variable domain is DTGVSQNPRHKITKRGQNVTFRCDPISEHNRLYWYRQTLGQGPEFLTYFQNEAQLEKSRLLSDRFSAERPKGSFSTLEIQRTEQGDSAMYLCASSSSGGDTQYFGPGTRLTVL.

This clonotype was recorded a few times. The chain joins TRBV27 to TRBJ1-1; D remains unclear. Trimming removed 2 bases from V and 11 bases from J, with 9 bases in between. Germline CDR1 MNHEY, CDR2 SMNVEV (reference sequence). This CDR3 is 11 amino acids long. CDR3 sequence (DNA): TGTGCCAGCAGTTTAGGGGAAGGGGCTTTCTTT. Its translation: CASSLGEGAFF.

The chain recombines TRBV4-2 with TRBJ2-5; 9 nucleotides agree with TRBD2. V dropped 4 bases and J dropped 5; count of bases not matched to a gene: 8. The CDR3 is made up of 15 amino acids. From germline, CDR1 is LGHNA and CDR2 YNFKEQ. The CDR3 protein is CASSPGAGGGETQYF. In DNA, the CDR3 is TGTGCCAGCAGCCCCGGAGCGGGGGGCGGGGAGACCCAGTACTTC.

In this sample, this clonotype turned up a few times. The chain combines TRBV6-1 with TRBJ1-6, with D possibly TRBD1 on 5 matching bases. This CDR3 has 13 residues. Trimming took 6 bases from V and 7 from J, leaving 10 bases between them. Per the germline V gene, CDR1 is MNHNS and CDR2 is SASEGT. CDR3 coding DNA: TGTGCCAGCAGGAGGGAGGGGAATTCACCCCTCCACTTT. This translates into CASRREGNSPLHF.

CDR3: CASSLRTGRGYTF. The CDR3 DNA follows: TGTGCCAGCAGTTTAAGGACAGGTCGAGGCTACACCTTC. The chain combines TRBV12-3 or TRBV12-4 with TRBJ1-2; 7 nucleotides agree with TRBD1. J lost 8 bases, V lost 2 bases, and 5 bases had no gene match. The CDR3 spans 13 residues.

V usage is TRBV7-9 and J usage is TRBJ2-3; D call uncertain. Germline V gene sequence: CDR1 SEHNR, CDR2 FQNEAQ (reference sequence). The length of the CDR3 is 11 residues. V dropped 7 bases and J dropped 6 bases, with 8 bases sitting between them. CDR3 coding DNA: TGTGCCAGCACCTCCGCGGATACGCAGTATTTT. It yields the protein CASTSADTQYF.

This clonotype was counted a few times. The gene calls are TRBV27 and TRBJ1-2; perhaps TRBD1 as D (5 bases). The V end lost 3 bases, the J end lost 2 bases, and 25 bases lay between the germline ends. The germline gives CDR1 MNHEY, CDR2 SMNVEV (reference sequence). This CDR3 has 19 residues. CDR3 coding DNA: TGTGCCAGCAGTTTTCGTGCCAGGGACGACTCCAAGGTGAACTATGGCTACACCTTC. It is translated as CASSFRARDDSKVNYGYTF.

The chain employs TRBV6-1 and TRBJ1-1; D is possibly TRBD1 (6 bases). Trimming removed 9 bases from V and 5 bases from J, with 13 bases in between. CDR3 length equals 12 residues. Looked up from germline, CDR1 is MNHNS and CDR2 is SASEGT. CDR3 DNA: TGTGCCAGTACCAAGCAGGGGACTGAAGCTTTCTTT. The encoded protein is CASTKQGTEAFF.

V and J are TRBV20-1 and TRBJ1-2, with a weak D call TRBD1 (6 bases). Trimming stripped 6 bases from V and 0 bases from J, with 14 bases between. Germline CDR1 reads DFQATT; CDR2 reads SNEGSKA (reference sequence). The CDR3 loop spans 14 amino acids. The CDR3 DNA reads as TGCAGTGCCCCCGGGGAGGGGGCTAACTATGGCTACACCTTC. Amino acid sequence: CSAPGEGANYGYTF.

The chain is built from TRBV20-1 and TRBJ1-1; D is possibly TRBD1 (6 bases). The CDR3 is 12 amino acids. Looked up from germline, CDR1 is DFQATT and CDR2 is SNEGSKA (reference sequence). V was pared by 5 bases and J by 4 bases, with 11 bases between. The CDR3 nucleotides read TGCAGTGCTTCACAGGGTGCCACTGAAGCTTTCTTT. Amino acid sequence: CSASQGATEAFF.

The V call is TRBV20-1, the J call TRBJ2-1, with D possibly matching TRBD1 (6 bases). CDR1 is DFQATT and CDR2 is SNEGSKA in the germline V gene (reference sequence). CDR3 length equals 12 residues. V was clipped by 6 bases and J by 4 bases, with 10 bases between them. CDR3 residues: CSAPDRYNEQFF. In DNA form, the CDR3 reads TGCAGTGCCCCGGACAGATACAATGAGCAGTTCTTC.

This clonotype was counted only a few times. The chain carries TRBV20-1 and TRBJ1-2; D gene uncertain. V dropped 6 bases and J dropped 4 bases, with 15 bases sitting between them. CDR3 length: 13 residues. CDR1 and CDR2 from the germline V gene are DFQATT and SNEGSKA (reference sequence). The CDR3 loop is CSAGLTEGYGYTF. CDR3 in DNA: TGCAGTGCCGGTCTCACGGAGGGCTATGGCTACACCTTC.

This clonotype was observed a single time. The chain recombines TRBV6-1 with TRBJ2-7; 7 bases align to TRBD2. The germline CDR1 and CDR2 sequences are MNHNS and SASEGT. Unmatched junction bases numbered 9, after V lost 4 bases and J lost 3 bases. CDR3 length: 15 amino acids. The DNA for the CDR3 is TGTGCCAGCAGTGGCGCGGGAGCGCTCCGCTACGAGCAGTACTTC. Protein: CASSGAGALRYEQYF.

CDR3 in amino acids: CASSLEASGRNTGELFF. Here the CDR3 DNA reads TGTGCCAGCAGCTTAGAGGCGAGCGGGAGGAACACCGGGGAGCTGTTTTTT. The J gene is TRBJ2-2, the V gene TRBV7-9; 8 positions match TRBD2. V shed 1 base, J shed 1 base, and the junction held 5 bases outside the gene matches. CDR3 length equals 17 residues. Germline V lookup: CDR1 SEHNR, CDR2 FQNEAQ (reference sequence).

This chain links TRBV7-9 with TRBJ1-4; 11 nucleotides align to TRBD1. Trimming removed 5 bases from V and 7 bases from J; junction bases left unmatched: 6. The V gene's germline CDR1 is SEHNR and CDR2 FQNEAQ (reference sequence). The length of the CDR3 is 15 residues. The chain's CDR3 is CASSRGQGAAEKLFF. Here the CDR3 DNA reads TGTGCCAGCAGCCGTGGACAGGGGGCGGCTGAAAAACTGTTTTTT.

V usage is TRBV5-8 and J usage is TRBJ1-1; perhaps TRBD1 as D (5 bases). The CDR3 length is 14 residues. With 0 bases removed from V and 5 bases from J, the gap between germline ends came to 11 bases. Germline CDR1 SGHTS, CDR2 YDEGEE. The CDR3 sequence is CASSLVEGRTEAFF. The CDR3 DNA sequence: TGTGCCAGCAGCTTGGTAGAGGGGAGGACTGAAGCTTTCTTT.